The sequence of this T cell receptor (beta chain) was determined in a study of blood T cell repertoires in COVID-19. Deletions cut 4 bases from V and 7 bases from J, with 17 bases between. Germline V lookup: CDR1 GTSNPN, CDR2 SVGIG (reference sequence). The CDR3 length is 14 residues. Sequenced by immunoSEQ multiplex PCR; TCRdb stores in-frame clones only, minus some. Here the sample spans about 110,000 clones, more than 75% being singletons. Sequencing was carried out using peripheral blood. V gene TRBV30 combines with J gene TRBJ1-5; TRBD1 might be the D (5 bases). This receptor was obtained from a human donor in a cohort sampled during active COVID-19. The CDR3 sequence: CAWNPTQGGQPQHF. The DNA for the CDR3 is TGTGCCTGGAACCCCACGCAGGGAGGACAGCCCCAGCATTTT.